Listed below are T cell receptor beta chains from one sample, sequenced in a study of shared clonotypes between healthy human individuals. The assay was immunoSEQ multiplex PCR, and TCRdb's table has in-frame clones only and misses some. The table includes roughly 850,000 clones, 90% to 98% detected once. The sequenced sample was naive CD8+ T cells sorted from blood. These receptors originate from a man aged 25-45 years in good health. The CDR3 runs from the conserved cysteine through the conserved F or W. Each record gives: clone size, V gene, J gene, CDR3 length, D gene, CDR3 protein, CDR3 DNA. The D gene is left open where the match is weak. Size is stated for part of the rows, as once, few or many counts, or as a class when the clone is expanded.

size: NA
V: TRBV4-1
J: TRBJ1-2
length: 15
D: NA
CDR3: CASSHSSGGQGGYTF
DNA: TGCGCCAGCAGCCATTCTTCGGGGGGGCAGGGTGGCTACACCTTC

size: NA
V: TRBV9
J: TRBJ2-7
length: 13
D: NA
CDR3: CASSLRSGDEQYF
DNA: TGTGCCAGCAGTCTAAGAAGTGGGGACGAGCAGTACTTC

size: NA
V: TRBV4-2
J: TRBJ2-7
length: 13
D: NA
CDR3: CASSQDLGYEQYF
DNA: TGTGCCAGCAGCCAAGACTTGGGATACGAGCAGTACTTC

size: NA
V: TRBV30
J: TRBJ2-7
length: 15
D: TRBD1
CDR3: CAWSVGTGSLGEQYF
DNA: TGTGCCTGGAGTGTAGGGACAGGGTCCCTGGGCGAGCAGTACTTC

size: once
V: TRBV10-2
J: TRBJ2-2
length: 14
D: TRBD2
CDR3: CATLTSGNTGELFF
DNA: TGCGCCACCTTGACTAGCGGTAACACCGGGGAGCTGTTTTTT

size: NA
V: TRBV7-3
J: TRBJ2-3
length: 17
D: NA
CDR3: CASSLYEGLGHTDTQYF
DNA: TGTGCCAGCAGCTTATATGAGGGACTGGGGCACACAGATACGCAGTATTTT

size: NA
V: TRBV18
J: TRBJ2-1
length: 15
D: NA
CDR3: CASSLRDFSYNEQFF
DNA: TGTGCCAGCTCCCTCCGGGACTTCTCCTACAATGAGCAGTTCTTC

size: few
V: TRBV29-1
J: TRBJ2-7
length: 13
D: TRBD1
CDR3: CSVTRQGAYEQYF
DNA: TGCAGCGTTACCCGACAGGGGGCCTACGAGCAGTACTTC

size: NA
V: TRBV7-6
J: TRBJ2-2
length: 18
D: TRBD2
CDR3: CASSTVGGTSGSIGELFF
DNA: TGTGCCAGCAGCACCGTTGGGGGGACTAGCGGGAGCATCGGGGAGCTGTTTTTT

size: NA
V: TRBV14
J: TRBJ2-1
length: 13
D: NA
CDR3: CASSQDLRDEQFF
DNA: TGTGCCAGCAGCCAAGATCTGAGGGATGAGCAGTTCTTC

size: few
V: TRBV5-6
J: TRBJ2-1
length: 17
D: TRBD2
CDR3: CASSLIEAGGPWNEQFF
DNA: TGTGCCAGCAGCTTGATCGAGGCGGGAGGGCCTTGGAATGAGCAGTTCTTC